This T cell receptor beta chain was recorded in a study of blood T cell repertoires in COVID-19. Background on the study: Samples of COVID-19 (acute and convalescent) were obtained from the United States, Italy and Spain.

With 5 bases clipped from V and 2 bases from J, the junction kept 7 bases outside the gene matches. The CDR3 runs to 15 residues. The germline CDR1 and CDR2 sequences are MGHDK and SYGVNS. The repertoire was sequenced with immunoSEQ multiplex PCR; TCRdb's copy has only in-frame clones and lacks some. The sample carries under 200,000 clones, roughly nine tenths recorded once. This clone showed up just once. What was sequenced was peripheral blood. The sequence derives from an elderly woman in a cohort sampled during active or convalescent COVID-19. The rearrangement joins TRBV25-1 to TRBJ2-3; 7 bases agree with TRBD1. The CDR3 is CASSYDRDYTDTQYF. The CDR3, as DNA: TGTGCCAGCAGTTACGACAGGGATTACACAGATACGCAGTATTTT. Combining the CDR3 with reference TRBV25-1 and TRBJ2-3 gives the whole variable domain EADIYQTPRYLVIGTGKKITLECSQTMGHDKMYWYQQDPGMELHLIHYSYGVNSTEKGDLSSESTVSRIRTEHFPLTLESARPSHTSQYLCASSYDRDYTDTQYFGPGTRLTVL.